This TCR beta chain was identified during a study of cytomegalovirus exposure and HLA in healthy donors. Study-level findings and limits: For cytomegalovirus status, the classifier reportedly gave diagnoses with high specificity and sensitivity. The investigators catalogued 150 to 200 TCR beta chains as cytomegalovirus-associated. In all likelihood, a cluster of highly shared sequence variants was a sequencing artifact.

The CDR3 runs 16 residues. Trimming cost V 2 bases and J 8 bases; bases outside gene matches: 7. The germline V gene has CDR1 MNHEY and CDR2 SVGAGI. The PCR had 60 Vbeta and 13 Jbeta primers. Generated by immunoSEQ multiplex PCR, the TCRdb table keeps only in-frame clones and is missing some. The data include roughly 120,000 clones; the top ten clones carry 1%. For this clone: Its specificity is not known.

Specimen: PBMCs. The clonotype comes from a man younger than 30 in good health and CMV-seronegative. The chain is built from TRBV6-5 and TRBJ2-1; 12 nucleotides match TRBD1. This CDR3 is CASSYPGQGAAHEQFF. The DNA of the CDR3 is TGTGCCAGCAGTTACCCGGGACAGGGGGCGGCCCATGAGCAGTTCTTC.